The present entry profiles one T cell receptor (beta chain) with its context. Trimming shortened V by 0 bases and J by 4 bases, and 21 bases separated the two germline ends. The CDR3 spans 17 residues. Germline-derived CDR1 and CDR2 are GTSNPN and SVGIG (reference sequence). This specimen comes from a study of OX40 agonist ivuxolimab in advanced cancers. Study-wide context: With a range of roughly 20 to 80, age averaged approximately 55 years, and 75% to 90% were male.

Produced via immunoSEQ multiplex PCR; TCRdb's table is partial and in-frame only. In the table there are 48,000 or so clones, about 85% of which are singletons. This clonotype originated in an adult with an advanced solid tumor such as melanoma, head and neck, liver or kidney cancer. The chain uses TRBV30 and TRBJ2-5; D possibly corresponds to TRBD2 (6 bases). Material: CD4+ or CD8+ T cells sorted from blood, obtained in a trial of the OX40 agonist ivuxolimab. The CDR3 region is CAWSVQDLGGMGETQYF. CDR3 DNA sequence: TGTGCCTGGAGTGTACAGGATTTGGGCGGGATGGGAGAGACCCAGTACTTC.